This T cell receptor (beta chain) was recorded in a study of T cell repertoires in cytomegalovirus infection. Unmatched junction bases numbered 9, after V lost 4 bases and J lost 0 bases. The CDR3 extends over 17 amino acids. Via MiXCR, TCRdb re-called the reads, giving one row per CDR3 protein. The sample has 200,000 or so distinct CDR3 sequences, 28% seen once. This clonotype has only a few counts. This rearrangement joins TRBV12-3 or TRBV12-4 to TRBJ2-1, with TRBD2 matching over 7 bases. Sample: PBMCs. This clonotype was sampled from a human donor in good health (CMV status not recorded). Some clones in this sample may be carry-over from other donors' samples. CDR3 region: CASSYWSGDSSYNEQFF. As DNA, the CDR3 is TGTGCCAGCAGTTACTGGAGCGGGGATAGCTCCTACAATGAGCAGTTCTTC.